The 18 T cell receptor beta chains presented below share a single source sample, sequenced in a study of OX40 agonist ivuxolimab in advanced cancers. Assay used: immunoSEQ multiplex PCR; TCRdb lists only in-frame clones, some missing. The data hold under 80,000 clones, with roughly 85% observed a single time. The material was CD4+ or CD8+ T cells sorted from blood, obtained in a trial of the OX40 agonist ivuxolimab. These receptors all stem from an adult with an advanced solid tumor such as melanoma, head and neck, liver or kidney cancer.

This clone was seen only once. The chain links TRBV4-2 to TRBJ2-1; TRBD2 agrees at 7 bases. Germline-derived CDR1 and CDR2 are LGHNA and YNFKEQ. The length of the CDR3 is 13 residues. V lost 0 bases to trimming and J lost 7 bases; unmatched junction nucleotides: 0. CDR3 in DNA: TGTGCCAGCAGCCAAGAGGGGGGGAATGAGCAGTTCTTC. The encoded protein is CASSQEGGNEQFF.

The J gene is TRBJ2-3, the V gene TRBV4-2; 8 bases match TRBD2. Germline lookup yields CDR1 LGHNA and CDR2 YNFKEQ. Trimming took 1 base from V and 2 from J; bases not matched to a gene: 5. This CDR3 spans 16 amino acids. The CDR3 loop reads CASSQAWRGDTDTQYF. The CDR3 DNA reads TGTGCCAGCAGCCAAGCCTGGCGGGGGGACACAGATACGCAGTATTTT.

This chain links TRBV28 with TRBJ2-7; 7 bases line up with TRBD1. Germline lookup yields CDR1 MDHEN and CDR2 SYDVKM. Trimming took 5 bases from V and 3 from J; bases not matched to a gene: 10. The CDR3 is made up of 15 amino acids. CDR3 protein: CASSLSGTEGYEQYF. As DNA, the CDR3 is TGTGCCAGCAGTCTCTCCGGGACAGAAGGCTACGAGCAGTACTTC. The full variable domain, with the rest looked up from reference TRBV28 and TRBJ2-7, is DVKVTQSSRYLVKRTGEKVFLECVQDMDHENMFWYRQDPGLGLRLIYFSYDVKMKEKGDIPEGYSVSREKKERFSLILESASTNQTSMYLCASSLSGTEGYEQYFGPGTRLTVT.

The chain uses TRBV5-1 and TRBJ2-3; D remains ambiguous. V dropped 3 bases and J dropped 2 bases, with 7 bases sitting between them. The germline gives CDR1 SGHRS, CDR2 YFSETQ. The CDR3 extends over 13 amino acids. CDR3 in amino acids: CASSSVITDTQYF. The CDR3 DNA reads TGCGCCAGCAGCTCCGTTATCACAGATACGCAGTATTTT.

The chain combines TRBV28 with TRBJ1-1; maybe TRBD1 (6 bases). CDR1 and CDR2 from the germline V gene are MDHEN and SYDVKM. The CDR3 is 13 residues long. V dropped 4 bases and J dropped 5 bases, with 11 bases sitting between them. CDR3: CASSSWTATEAFF. The CDR3 nucleotides read TGTGCCAGCAGTTCCTGGACAGCTACTGAAGCTTTCTTT.

This clone was seen only a few times. The rearrangement links TRBV7-3 to TRBJ1-1; tentatively, D is TRBD1 (6 bases). Trimming pared 6 bases from V and 1 base from J, leaving 9 bases between. In germline, CDR1 is SGHTA, CDR2 FQGTGA. This CDR3 contains 13 residues. The CDR3 is CASSSQGNTEAFF. The CDR3 nucleotides are TGTGCCAGCAGTTCACAGGGGAACACTGAAGCTTTCTTT.

The J gene is TRBJ2-5, the V gene TRBV5-1; D unclear. This CDR3 spans 15 amino acids. Deletions cut 0 bases from V and 2 bases from J, with 11 bases between. Germline CDR1 reads SGHRS; CDR2 reads YFSETQ. The CDR3 loop reads CASSLGLRKQETQYF. CDR3 in DNA: TGCGCCAGCAGCTTGGGACTTCGGAAACAAGAGACCCAGTACTTC. The full variable domain, its missing parts supplied by reference TRBV5-1 and TRBJ2-5, is KAGVTQTPRYLIKTRGQQVTLSCSPISGHRSVSWYQQTPGQGLQFLFEYFSETQRNKGNFPGRFSGRQFSNSRSEMNVSTLELGDSALYLCASSLGLRKQETQYFGPGTRLLVL.

The V gene is TRBV27, the J gene TRBJ2-5; 9 positions agree with TRBD2. Germline V gene data show CDR1 as MNHEY and CDR2 as SMNVEV (reference sequence). The trim removed 2 bases at V and 5 bases at J, leaving 6 bases unmatched. The CDR3 is made up of 15 amino acids. The CDR3 loop is CASSLRSGGYETQYF. The DNA for the CDR3 is TGTGCCAGCAGTTTACGAAGCGGGGGGTATGAGACCCAGTACTTC.

J is TRBJ2-5 and V is TRBV7-9; 8 nucleotides match TRBD2. Germline trimming cut 0 bases from V and 5 bases from J; bases unmatched to any gene: 5. This CDR3 is built from 15 residues. CDR1 and CDR2 from the germline V gene are SEHNR and FQNEAQ (reference sequence). CDR3 sequence (DNA): TGTGCCAGCAGCTTAGCGACCGGCGGGGGGGAGACCCAGTACTTC. Amino acids: CASSLATGGGETQYF.

A few counts support this clone. V usage is TRBV28 and J usage is TRBJ2-7; D is unresolved. Per germline, CDR1 MDHEN and CDR2 SYDVKM. Trimming cost V 2 bases and J 4 bases, with 6 bases left between them. This CDR3 comprises 12 residues. DNA of the CDR3: TGTGCCAGCAGTTTAATTGGGTACGAGCAGTACTTC. This encodes CASSLIGYEQYF. Supplemented by reference TRBV28 and TRBJ2-7, the full variable domain reads DVKVTQSSRYLVKRTGEKVFLECVQDMDHENMFWYRQDPGLGLRLIYFSYDVKMKEKGDIPEGYSVSREKKERFSLILESASTNQTSMYLCASSLIGYEQYFGPGTRLTVT.

V gene TRBV20-1 combines with J gene TRBJ1-2, with a tentative D call TRBD1 (6 bases). Germline V CDR1 and CDR2: DFQATT, SNEGSKA (reference sequence). V lost 6 bases to trimming and J lost 6 bases, with 11 bases between them. The CDR3 runs to 11 residues. CDR3 nucleotides: TGCAGTGCCGAGGGGGAGCATGGCTACACCTTC. Translating it yields CSAEGEHGYTF.

The J gene is TRBJ2-3, the V gene TRBV18; D gene uncertain. Trimming took 3 bases from V and 5 from J, leaving 9 bases between them. CDR1 and CDR2 from the germline V gene are KGHSH and LQKENI. The CDR3 is made up of 13 amino acids. The CDR3 nucleotides read TGTGCCAGCTCACCGAAGATCAGAGATACGCAGTATTTT. Its protein product is CASSPKIRDTQYF.

The V gene is TRBV21-1, the J gene TRBJ2-7. TRBV21-1 is a listed pseudogene. The CDR3 consists of 14 residues. The CDR3 reads CASSTLTRTYEQYF. The CDR3 DNA is TGTGCCAGCAGCACTCTGACCCGTACCTACGAGCAGTACTTC.

This chain uses TRBV6-6 with TRBJ1-2; D is unclear. The germline V gene encodes CDR1 MNHNY and CDR2 SVGAGI (reference sequence). CDR3 size: 12 residues. Trimming took 6 bases from V and 0 from J, leaving 5 bases between them. CDR3 bases: TGTGCCAGCAGCTCCTCTAACTATGGCTACACCTTC. Translated: CASSSSNYGYTF.

CDR3 loop: CAWSVLGGAPLHF. The DNA of the CDR3 is TGTGCCTGGAGTGTACTGGGGGGGGCACCCCTCCACTTT. The chain combines TRBV30 with TRBJ1-6, with D possibly being TRBD1 (5 bases). The CDR3 loop spans 13 amino acids. V was shortened by 0 bases and J by 11 bases, with 11 bases between the two germline ends. CDR1 is GTSNPN and CDR2 is SVGIG in the germline V gene (reference sequence).

This clone turned up a few times. The chain carries TRBV9 and TRBJ1-6, with TRBD1 as a possible D gene (6 bases). CDR1 and CDR2 from the germline V gene are SGDLS and YYNGEE. The CDR3 length is 15 residues. Trimming took 0 bases from V and 7 from J, leaving 11 bases between them. Here the CDR3 DNA reads TGTGCCAGCAGCGTAGATATAGGGGGGAATTCACCCCTCCACTTT. Its protein product is CASSVDIGGNSPLHF.

The chain recombines TRBV6-1 with TRBJ1-1; 10 bases are shared with TRBD1. V was pared by 8 bases and J by 5 bases, with 8 bases of the junction left unmatched. The CDR3 sequence is 14 residues long. The germline CDR1 and CDR2 sequences are MNHNS and SASEGT. The CDR3 loop is CASVSGQGGTEAFF. CDR3 nucleotide sequence: TGTGCCAGCGTAAGTGGACAGGGGGGGACTGAAGCTTTCTTT.

V usage is TRBV6-1 and J usage is TRBJ1-6, with a tentative D call TRBD1 (6 bases). Germline V lookup: CDR1 MNHNS, CDR2 SASEGT. V lost 7 bases and J 9 bases, leaving 19 bases between the germline ends. The length of the CDR3 is 15 residues. The CDR3 DNA is TGTGCCAGCACGCCCGGAGGGGGGAGAGGTTCACCCCTCCACTTT. This encodes CASTPGGGRGSPLHF.